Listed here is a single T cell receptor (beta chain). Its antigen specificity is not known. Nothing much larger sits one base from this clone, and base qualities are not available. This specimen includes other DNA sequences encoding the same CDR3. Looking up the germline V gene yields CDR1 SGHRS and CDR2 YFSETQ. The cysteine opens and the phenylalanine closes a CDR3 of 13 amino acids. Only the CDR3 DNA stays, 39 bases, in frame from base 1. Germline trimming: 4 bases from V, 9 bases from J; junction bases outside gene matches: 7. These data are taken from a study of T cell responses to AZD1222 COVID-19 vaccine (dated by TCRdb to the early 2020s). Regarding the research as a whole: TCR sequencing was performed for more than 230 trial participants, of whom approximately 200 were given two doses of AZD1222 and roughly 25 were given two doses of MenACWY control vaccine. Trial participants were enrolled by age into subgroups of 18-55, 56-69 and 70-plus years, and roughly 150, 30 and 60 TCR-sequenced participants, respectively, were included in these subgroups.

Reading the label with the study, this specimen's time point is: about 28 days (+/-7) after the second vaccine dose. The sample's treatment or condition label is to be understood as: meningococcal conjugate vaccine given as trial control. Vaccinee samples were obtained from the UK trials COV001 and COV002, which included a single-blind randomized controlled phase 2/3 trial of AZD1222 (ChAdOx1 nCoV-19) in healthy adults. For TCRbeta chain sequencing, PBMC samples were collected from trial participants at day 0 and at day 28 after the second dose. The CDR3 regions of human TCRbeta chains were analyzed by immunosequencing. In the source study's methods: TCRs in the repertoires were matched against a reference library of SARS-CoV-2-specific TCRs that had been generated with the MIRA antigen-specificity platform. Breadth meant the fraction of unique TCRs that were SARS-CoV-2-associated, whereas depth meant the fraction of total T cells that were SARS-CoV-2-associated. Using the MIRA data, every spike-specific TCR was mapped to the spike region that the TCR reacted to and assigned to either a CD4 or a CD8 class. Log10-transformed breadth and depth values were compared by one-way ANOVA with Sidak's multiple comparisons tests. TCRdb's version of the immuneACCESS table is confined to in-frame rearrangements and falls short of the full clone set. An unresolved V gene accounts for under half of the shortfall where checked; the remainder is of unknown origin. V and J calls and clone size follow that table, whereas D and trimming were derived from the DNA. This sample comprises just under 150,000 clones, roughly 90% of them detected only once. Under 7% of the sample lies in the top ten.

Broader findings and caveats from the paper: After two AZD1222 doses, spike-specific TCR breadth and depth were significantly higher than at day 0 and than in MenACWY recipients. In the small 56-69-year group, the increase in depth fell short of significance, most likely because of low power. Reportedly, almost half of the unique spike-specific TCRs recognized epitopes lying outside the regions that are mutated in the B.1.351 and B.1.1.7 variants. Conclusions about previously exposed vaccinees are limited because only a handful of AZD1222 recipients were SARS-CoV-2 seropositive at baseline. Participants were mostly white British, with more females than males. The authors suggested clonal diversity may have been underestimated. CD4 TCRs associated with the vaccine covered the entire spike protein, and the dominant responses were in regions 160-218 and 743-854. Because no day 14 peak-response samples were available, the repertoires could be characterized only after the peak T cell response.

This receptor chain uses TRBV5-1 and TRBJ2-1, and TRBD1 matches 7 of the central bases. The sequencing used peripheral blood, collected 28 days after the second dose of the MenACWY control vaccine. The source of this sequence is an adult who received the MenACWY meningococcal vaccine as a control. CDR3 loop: CASSPKQGSEQFF. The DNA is TGCGCCAGCAGCCCCAAACAGGGGAGTGAGCAGTTCTTC.